What follows are 11 T cell receptor beta chains derived from one specimen sequenced in a study of response to subunit inactivated influenza vaccine. TCRdb reanalysed the RT-PCR reads using MiXCR and keeps one entry per CDR3 protein. The table has some 600,000 distinct CDR3 sequences, 12% to 15% seen once. This specimen consisted of PBMCs from blood, obtained 14 to 15 days before vaccination. These receptors all come from a man aged 50 or older who received an inactivated influenza vaccine.

The genes are TRBV12-3 or TRBV12-4 and TRBJ2-1, with 8 bases fitting TRBD1. The CDR3 loop spans 11 amino acids. The V segment lost 5 bases and the J segment 15 bases; nucleotides outside the gene matches: 6. CDR3 nucleotide sequence: TGTGCCAGCAGTATGGACAGGGTAGGGTTCTTC. This translates into CASSMDRVGFF.

CDR3 in DNA: TGCGCCAGCAGCGACCCTTCGACTGGCTCCTACGAGCAGTACTTC. Translating it yields CASSDPSTGSYEQYF. The genes are TRBV5-1 and TRBJ2-7, with D unresolved. The V end was cut by 4 bases, the J end by 0 bases, with 14 bases between. CDR1 is SGHRS and CDR2 is YFSETQ in the germline V gene. This CDR3 is 15 amino acids long. Filled out from reference TRBV5-1 and TRBJ2-7, the complete variable domain reads KAGVTQTPRYLIKTRGQQVTLSCSPISGHRSVSWYQQTPGQGLQFLFEYFSETQRNKGNFPGRFSGRQFSNSRSEMNVSTLELGDSALYLCASSDPSTGSYEQYFGPGTRLTVT.

A few counts support this clonotype. V and J are TRBV12-3 or TRBV12-4 and TRBJ2-3; tentative D call: TRBD2 (6 bases). CDR3 length: 15 amino acids. Trimming removed 6 bases at V and 1 base at J, with 14 bases between. This chain's CDR3 is CASRLAPSGTDTQYF. CDR3 coding DNA: TGTGCCAGCAGACTCGCGCCTAGCGGCACAGATACGCAGTATTTT.

V and J are TRBV12-3 or TRBV12-4 and TRBJ2-5, with TRBD2 matching over 11 bases. The trim removed 5 bases at V and 2 bases at J, leaving 7 bases unmatched. CDR3 length equals 16 residues. The CDR3 nucleotides read TGTGCCAGCAGTGCTCCTAGCGGGGGGTCGCAAGAGACCCAGTACTTC. Translating it yields CASSAPSGGSQETQYF.

V is TRBV14 and J is TRBJ2-2; tentative D call: TRBD2 (5 bases). Germline values: CDR1 SGHDN, CDR2 FVKESK. The CDR3 length is 17 residues. Trimming cost V 1 base and J 1 base, with 13 bases left between them. CDR3 in DNA: TGTGCCAGCAGCCAAGTGGTTAGCGCACGGAACACCGGGGAGCTGTTTTTT. It yields the protein CASSQVVSARNTGELFF.

This clonotype was found a few times. The chain links TRBV5-1 to TRBJ1-6; D is perhaps TRBD1 (5 bases). This CDR3 contains 14 residues. The germline V gene encodes CDR1 SGHRS and CDR2 YFSETQ. Deletions cut 0 bases from V and 11 bases from J, with 12 bases between. The CDR3 nucleotides read TGCGCCAGCAGCTTGGAGGTCAGGGATGCACCCCTCCACTTT. This sequence encodes CASSLEVRDAPLHF.

This clonotype was detected only a few times. The chain links TRBV27 to TRBJ2-3; D is possibly TRBD2 (6 bases). Germline-derived CDR1 and CDR2 are MNHEY and SMNVEV (reference sequence). V was cut by 3 bases and J by 1 base, with 11 bases left in between. This CDR3 comprises 15 residues. In DNA form, the CDR3 reads TGTGCCAGCAGTTTCACGGCTAGCGGCACAGATACGCAGTATTTT. It codes for CASSFTASGTDTQYF.

The rearrangement links TRBV29-1 to TRBJ2-3; possible D gene TRBD2, 6 bases. The CDR3 has 13 residues. In germline, CDR1 is SQVTM, CDR2 ANQGSEA. With 5 bases removed from V and 2 bases from J, the gap between germline ends came to 11 bases. CDR3 sequence reads: CSVTGVVTDTQYF. In DNA, the CDR3 is TGCAGCGTTACGGGGGTGGTCACAGATACGCAGTATTTT.

This clonotype was seen more than once but under ten times. The rearrangement uses TRBV11-1 and TRBJ1-5; tentative D call: TRBD1 (6 bases). Germline assignment: CDR1 SGHAT and CDR2 FQDESV (reference sequence). The CDR3 sequence is 18 residues long. The V end was cut by 6 bases, the J end by 2 bases, with 23 bases between. As DNA, the CDR3 is TGTGCCAGCAGGGTTCACGACACTCAGGGGAACGGCAATCAGCCCCAGCATTTT. Translated: CASRVHDTQGNGNQPQHF.

This clonotype was counted a few times. The chain carries TRBV11-1 and TRBJ2-2; 11 nucleotides align to TRBD1. Germline CDR1 and CDR2: SGHAT and FQDESV (reference sequence). This CDR3 has 19 amino acids. J gave up 6 bases and V 10 bases, and 22 bases lay outside the gene matches. The CDR3 sequence: CATESWAARDRGIAGELFF. The DNA of the CDR3 is TGTGCCACCGAGTCCTGGGCGGCCCGGGACAGGGGGATCGCCGGGGAGCTGTTTTTT.

The chain carries TRBV14 and TRBJ2-1; TRBD2 matches at 7 bases. V lost 0 bases, J lost 4 bases, and 6 bases stayed unmatched. There are 16 residues in the CDR3. Germline V gives CDR1 SGHDN, CDR2 FVKESK. CDR3 DNA: TGTGCCAGCAGCCAAGATCGGGGGGTCACATACAATGAGCAGTTCTTC. Encoded protein: CASSQDRGVTYNEQFF.